Below are 16 T cell receptor beta chains sequenced from a single sample in a study of blood T cell repertoires in COVID-19 (dated by TCRdb to the early 2020s). The library relied on the immunoSEQ multiplex PCR assay. TCRdb holds this immuneACCESS table with in-frame rearrangements only. Some clones are missing; in checked studies, unresolved V genes explain under half, and the rest has no known cause. The sample table holds roughly 220,000 clones, of which around four fifths were seen once. The ten largest clones take up approximately 16% of the sample. Specimen: PBMCs or T cells enriched from blood (not recorded which). Source of these receptors: a man aged 40-49 years who had recovered from COVID-19.

This clone was counted only a few times. The chain uses TRBV7-3 and TRBJ1-1; D unclear. Trimming removed 6 bases at V and 6 bases at J, with 14 bases between. The CDR3 has 13 residues. Germline loops: CDR1 SGHTA, CDR2 FQGTGA. CDR3 nucleotide sequence: TGTGCCAGCAGATCCCTATCGGGTGCTGAAGCTTTCTTT. This encodes CASRSLSGAEAFF.

This chain joins TRBV7-2 and TRBJ1-2; no firm D call. This CDR3 has 13 residues. Germline V CDR1 and CDR2: SGHTA, FQGNSA. V was pared by 3 bases and J by 8 bases, with 13 bases between. CDR3 protein: CASSFGGWEGYTF. The DNA for the CDR3 is TGTGCCAGCAGCTTCGGAGGGTGGGAAGGCTACACCTTC.

The chain carries TRBV24-1 and TRBJ2-3; 8 bases align to TRBD1. This CDR3 has 17 residues. The V gene's germline CDR1 is KGHDR and CDR2 SFDVKD. V shed 4 bases and J 3 bases; nucleotides not matched to a gene: 11. CDR3 nucleotides: TGTGCCACCAGTGAAGTGAAACCGGGACAGGTAACAGATACGCAGTATTTT. This sequence encodes CATSEVKPGQVTDTQYF.

This chain joins TRBV27 and TRBJ2-1, with no clear D. V was cut by 6 bases and J by 9 bases, with 15 bases left in between. The CDR3 contains 13 residues. CDR1 and CDR2 (germline): MNHEY, SMNVEV (reference sequence). The CDR3 DNA reads TGTGCCAGCAGCCTGAGGAGCATAGGTGAGCAGTTCTTC. Translation gives CASSLRSIGEQFF.

The rearrangement links TRBV7-9 to TRBJ1-5; D possibly corresponds to TRBD1 (6 bases). V was pared by 6 bases and J by 10 bases, with 13 bases between. CDR3 length: 12 residues. Per germline, CDR1 SEHNR and CDR2 FQNEAQ (reference sequence). CDR3 sequence: CASRGPGQPQHF. The CDR3 DNA follows: TGTGCCAGCAGGGGACCGGGACAACCCCAGCATTTT.

CDR3 protein: CASSINGGGDNEQFF. CDR3 nucleotides: TGTGCCAGCAGCATTAATGGCGGGGGAGATAATGAGCAGTTCTTC. The J gene is TRBJ2-1, the V gene TRBV27; 7 bases are a match to TRBD2. Germline loops: CDR1 MNHEY, CDR2 SMNVEV (reference sequence). The CDR3 spans 15 residues. Trimming cost V 6 bases and J 7 bases; bases outside gene matches: 12.

This chain connects TRBV28 to TRBJ1-2; tentatively, D is TRBD1 (6 bases). Trimming pared 3 bases from V and 4 bases from J, leaving 9 bases between. The CDR3 contains 13 residues. The germline V gene has CDR1 MDHEN and CDR2 SYDVKM. In DNA, the CDR3 is TGTGCCAGCAGTTTGCAGGGGAGCTATGGCTACACCTTC. It codes for CASSLQGSYGYTF.

In its sample, this clone was seen once. The rearrangement joins TRBV5-4 to TRBJ1-6; TRBD1 aligns across 11 bases. V shed 4 bases, J shed 5 bases, and the junction held 11 bases outside the gene matches. Germline CDR1 reads SGHNT; CDR2 reads YYREEE (reference sequence). The CDR3 loop spans 18 amino acids. The CDR3 DNA sequence: TGTGCCAGCAGCCTCCCCCGGACAGGGGGCCTCAATAATTCACCCCTCCACTTT. Residues: CASSLPRTGGLNNSPLHF.

The chain couples TRBV11-1 to TRBJ1-5; D may be TRBD1 (6 bases). The CDR3 sequence is 13 residues long. Germline lookup yields CDR1 SGHAT and CDR2 FQDESV (reference sequence). V was pared by 2 bases and J by 5 bases, with 7 bases between. Here the CDR3 DNA reads TGTGCCAGCAGCTTATCAGGGGATCAGCCCCAGCATTTT. Translated: CASSLSGDQPQHF.

The chain links TRBV30 to TRBJ1-1; the D is unclear. Germline V CDR1 and CDR2: GTSNPN, SVGIG (reference sequence). Trimming stripped 3 bases from V and 0 bases from J, with 8 bases between. This CDR3 is 13 amino acids long. CDR3 bases: TGTGCCTGGAGGGGCAGGATGAACACTGAAGCTTTCTTT. Translation: CAWRGRMNTEAFF.

This clone was counted a few times. The rearrangement uses TRBV28 and TRBJ2-7, with D tentatively TRBD2 (5 bases). V was pared by 6 bases and J by 1 base, with 19 bases between. From germline, CDR1 is MDHEN and CDR2 SYDVKM. This CDR3 contains 16 residues. In DNA, the CDR3 is TGTGCCAGCAGCTCCCTAGGAGGTGTTCAGTCCTACGAGCAGTACTTC. Translation: CASSSLGGVQSYEQYF. Looking up the rest from reference TRBV28 and TRBJ2-7 gives the full variable domain: DVKVTQSSRYLVKRTGEKVFLECVQDMDHENMFWYRQDPGLGLRLIYFSYDVKMKEKGDIPEGYSVSREKKERFSLILESASTNQTSMYLCASSSLGGVQSYEQYFGPGTRLTVT.

The chain is built from TRBV28 and TRBJ1-2; maybe TRBD1 (6 bases). Germline CDR1 reads MDHEN; CDR2 reads SYDVKM. V lost 1 base to trimming and J lost 8 bases, with 11 bases between them. The CDR3 is 13 residues long. CDR3 in amino acids: CASSLLGAQGYTF. For the CDR3, the DNA is TGTGCCAGCAGTTTATTGGGGGCGCAGGGCTACACCTTC.

The V call is TRBV29-1, the J call TRBJ1-3; the D gene is possibly TRBD1 (5 bases). The V gene's germline CDR1 is SQVTM and CDR2 ANQGSEA. Trimming removed 7 bases at V and 0 bases at J, with 10 bases between. The CDR3 covers 13 residues. This chain's CDR3 is CSAKRGSGNTIYF. The CDR3 DNA reads as TGCAGCGCCAAAAGGGGCTCTGGAAACACCATATATTTT. Combining the CDR3 with reference TRBV29-1 and TRBJ1-3 gives the whole variable domain SAVISQKPSRDICQRGTSLTIQCQVDSQVTMMFWYRQQPGQSLTLIATANQGSEATYESGFVIDKFPISRPNLTFSTLTVSNMSPEDSSIYLCSAKRGSGNTIYFGEGSWLTVV.

The J gene is TRBJ2-7, the V gene TRBV11-2; 16 bases fit TRBD2. CDR3 size: 17 residues. J was trimmed by 4 bases and V by 4 bases; bases with no gene match: 7. Germline values: CDR1 SGHAT, CDR2 FQNNGV. CDR3 loop: CASSSGTSGRARYEQYF. The CDR3 DNA reads TGTGCCAGCAGCTCCGGGACTAGCGGGAGGGCTAGGTACGAGCAGTACTTC.

The chain links TRBV5-1 to TRBJ2-3; 14 bases are shared with TRBD2. The CDR3 has 17 residues. The V segment lost 4 bases and the J segment 3 bases; nucleotides outside the gene matches: 7. Looked up from germline, CDR1 is SGHRS and CDR2 is YFSETQ. As DNA, the CDR3 is TGCGCCAGCAGCCGAGGACTAGCGGGGGGCCGAACAGATACGCAGTATTTT. Its translation is CASSRGLAGGRTDTQYF.

The chain is built from TRBV28 and TRBJ1-5; 8 bases match TRBD1. The CDR3 loop spans 17 amino acids. The ends lost 5 bases at V and 5 bases at J; junction bases unmatched: 14. The V gene's germline CDR1 is MDHEN and CDR2 SYDVKM. The CDR3 region is CASSPIGQGMIDQPQHF. DNA for the CDR3: TGTGCCAGCAGTCCTATTGGACAGGGAATGATAGATCAGCCCCAGCATTTT.